This TCR beta chain was recovered during a study of beta chain features in type 1 diabetes. Study-level results: Shorter TCRB CDR3s, moderately but significantly so, were found in Type 1 diabetes patients in all four CD4+ subsets.

This clone turned up a few times. Its antigen is unknown. The junction had 6 bases not matched to a gene; V was cut back by 2 bases and J by 8 bases. Germline CDR1 reads GTSNPN; CDR2 reads SVGIG (reference sequence). This CDR3 is built from 14 residues. The sequenced template was cDNA made from the entire isolated RNA. Sequencing was performed with immunoSEQ multiplex PCR; in TCRdb, only in-frame clones are kept and a portion is missing. The profile covers approximately 360,000 clones, with around 12% appearing a single time and about 0.01% taken by the ten largest. The sequenced material came from naive CD4+ T cells from blood. The genes are TRBV30 and TRBJ1-2; TRBD1 matches at 12 bases. The source of this sequence is a young woman with type 1 diabetes. Here the CDR3 DNA reads TGTGCCTGGAGTAGGGGACAGGGGGCGCGGGGCTACACCTTC. It codes for CAWSRGQGARGYTF.